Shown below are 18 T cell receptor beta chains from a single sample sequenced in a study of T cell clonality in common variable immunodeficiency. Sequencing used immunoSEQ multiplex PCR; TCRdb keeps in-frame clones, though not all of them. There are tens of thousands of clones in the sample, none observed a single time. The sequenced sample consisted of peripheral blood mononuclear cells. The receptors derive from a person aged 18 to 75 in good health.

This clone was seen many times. The DNA read from the CDR3 is TGTGCCAGCAGCTTGTTACAGGGAAACACC. Amino acid sequence: CASSLLQGNT. The full CDR3 is CASSLLQGNTIYF. This chain connects TRBV7-9 to TRBJ1-3; D remains unclear. From the germline J gene comes the end of the CDR3, since the read stops 3 residues before it. Germline V lookup: CDR1 SEHNR, CDR2 FQNEAQ (reference sequence). Trimming left V 3 bases short and J 4 bases short, with 7 bases between. The CDR3 is made up of 13 amino acids.

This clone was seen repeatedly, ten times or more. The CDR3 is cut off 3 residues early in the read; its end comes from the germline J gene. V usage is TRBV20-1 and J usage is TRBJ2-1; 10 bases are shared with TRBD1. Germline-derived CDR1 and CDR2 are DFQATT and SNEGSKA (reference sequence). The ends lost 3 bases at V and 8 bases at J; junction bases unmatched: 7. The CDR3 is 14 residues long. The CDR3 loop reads CSASERDRGDEQFF. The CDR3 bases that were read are TGCAGTGCTAGTGAACGGGACAGGGGCGATGAG.

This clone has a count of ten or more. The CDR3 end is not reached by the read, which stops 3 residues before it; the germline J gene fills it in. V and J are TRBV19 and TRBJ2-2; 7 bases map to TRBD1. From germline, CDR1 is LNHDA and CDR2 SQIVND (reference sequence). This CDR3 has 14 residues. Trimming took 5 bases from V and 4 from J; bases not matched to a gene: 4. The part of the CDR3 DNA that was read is TGTGCCAGTAGTGTGACAGGGACCACCGGGGAG. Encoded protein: CASSVTGTTGE. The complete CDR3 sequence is CASSVTGTTGELFF.

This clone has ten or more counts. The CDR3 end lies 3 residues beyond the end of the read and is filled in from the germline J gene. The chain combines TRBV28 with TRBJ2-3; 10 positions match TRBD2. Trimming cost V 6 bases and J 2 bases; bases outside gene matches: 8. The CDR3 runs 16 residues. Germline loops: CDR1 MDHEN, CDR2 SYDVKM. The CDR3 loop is CASRGSGGLPTDTQYF. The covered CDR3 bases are TGTGCCAGCAGAGGTAGCGGGGGGCTACCCACAGATACG. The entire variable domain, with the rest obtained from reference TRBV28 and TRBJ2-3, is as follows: DVKVTQSSRYLVKRTGEKVFLECVQDMDHENMFWYRQDPGLGLRLIYFSYDVKMKEKGDIPEGYSVSREKKERFSLILESASTNQTSMYLCASRGSGGLPTDTQYFGPGTRLTVL.

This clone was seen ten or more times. The chain's CDR3 is CASSDDRILQAFF. Partial CDR3 DNA: TGTGCCAGCAGTGACGACAGAATCCTTCAA. The chain links TRBV2 to TRBJ1-1; maybe TRBD1 (5 bases). The sequenced fragment ends 3 residues before the CDR3 boundary, so the rest is inferred from the germline J gene. The CDR3 totals 13 residues. Looked up from germline, CDR1 is SNHLY and CDR2 is FYNNEI.

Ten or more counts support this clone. The CDR3 loop reads CASSSGGSGGTTGKTQYF. The part of the CDR3 DNA that was read is TGTGCCAGCAGCTCAGGAGGTAGCGGGGGAACCACCGGCAAGACC. The chain carries TRBV7-7 and TRBJ2-5; 9 positions agree with TRBD2. The sequence runs out 3 residues before the end of the CDR3; the remainder is reconstructed from the germline J gene. The CDR3 has 18 residues. Germline CDR1 is SSHAT and CDR2 is FNYEAQ (reference sequence). The V segment lost 4 bases and the J segment 6 bases; nucleotides outside the gene matches: 18.

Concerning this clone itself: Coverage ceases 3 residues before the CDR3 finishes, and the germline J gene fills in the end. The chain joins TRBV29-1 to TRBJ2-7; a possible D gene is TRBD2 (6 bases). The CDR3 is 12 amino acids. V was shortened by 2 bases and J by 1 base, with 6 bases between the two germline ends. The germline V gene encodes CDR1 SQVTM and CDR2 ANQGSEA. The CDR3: CSVESGSYEQYF. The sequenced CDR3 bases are TGCAGCGTTGAAAGCGGGTCCTACGAG.

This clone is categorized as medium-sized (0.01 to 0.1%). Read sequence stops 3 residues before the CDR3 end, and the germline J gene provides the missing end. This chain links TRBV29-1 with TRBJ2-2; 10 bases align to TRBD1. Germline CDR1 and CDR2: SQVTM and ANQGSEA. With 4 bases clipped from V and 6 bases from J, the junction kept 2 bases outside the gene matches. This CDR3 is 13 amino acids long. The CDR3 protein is CSVVTGGPGELFF. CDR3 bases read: TGCAGCGTTGTGACAGGGGGCCCCGGGGAG.

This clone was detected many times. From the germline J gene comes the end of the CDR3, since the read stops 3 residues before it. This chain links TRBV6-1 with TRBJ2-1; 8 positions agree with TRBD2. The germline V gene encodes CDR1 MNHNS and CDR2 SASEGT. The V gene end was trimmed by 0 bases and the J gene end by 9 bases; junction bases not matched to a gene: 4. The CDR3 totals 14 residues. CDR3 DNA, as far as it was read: TGTGCCAGCAGTGAAGCGCGGGGGGCACGTGAG. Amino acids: CASSEARGARE. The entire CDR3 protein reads CASSEARGAREQFF.

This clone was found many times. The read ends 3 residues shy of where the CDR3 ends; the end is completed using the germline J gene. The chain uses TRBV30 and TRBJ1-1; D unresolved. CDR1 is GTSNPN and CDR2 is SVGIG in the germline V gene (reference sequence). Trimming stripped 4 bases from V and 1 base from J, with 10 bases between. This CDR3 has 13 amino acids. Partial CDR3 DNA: TGTGCCTGGATGCGGACTGGGAACACTGAA. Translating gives CAWMRTGNTE. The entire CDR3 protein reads CAWMRTGNTEAFF.

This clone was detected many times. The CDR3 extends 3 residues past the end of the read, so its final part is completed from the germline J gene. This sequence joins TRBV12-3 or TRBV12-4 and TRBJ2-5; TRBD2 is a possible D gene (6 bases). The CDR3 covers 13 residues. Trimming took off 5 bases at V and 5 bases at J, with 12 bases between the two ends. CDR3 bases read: TGTGCCAGCAGTCGGGGACTGGGGGAGACC. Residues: CASSRGLGET. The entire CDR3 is CASSRGLGETQYF.

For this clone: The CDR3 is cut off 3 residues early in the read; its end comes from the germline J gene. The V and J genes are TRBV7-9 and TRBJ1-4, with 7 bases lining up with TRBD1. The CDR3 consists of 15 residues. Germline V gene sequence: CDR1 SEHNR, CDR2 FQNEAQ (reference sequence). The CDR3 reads CASSLAEDRESPLFF. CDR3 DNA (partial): TGTGCCAGCAGCTTAGCAGAAGACAGGGAGTCACCA.

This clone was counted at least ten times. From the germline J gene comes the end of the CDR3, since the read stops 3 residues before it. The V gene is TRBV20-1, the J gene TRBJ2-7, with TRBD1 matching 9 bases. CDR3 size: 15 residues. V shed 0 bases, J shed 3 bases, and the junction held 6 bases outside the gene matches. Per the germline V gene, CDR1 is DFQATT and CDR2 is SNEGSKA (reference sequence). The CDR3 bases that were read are TGCAGTGCTAGAGATATCTTGACAGGGGGCTACGAG. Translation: CSARDILTGGYE. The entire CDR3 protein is CSARDILTGGYEQYF.

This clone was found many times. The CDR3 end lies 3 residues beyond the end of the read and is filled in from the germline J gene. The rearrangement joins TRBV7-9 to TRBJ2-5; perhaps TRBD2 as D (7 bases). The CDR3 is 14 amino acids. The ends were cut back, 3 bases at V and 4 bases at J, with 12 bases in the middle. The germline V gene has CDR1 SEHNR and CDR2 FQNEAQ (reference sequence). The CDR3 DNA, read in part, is TGTGCCAGCAGCTTTCGGGGGGCCGGAGAGACC. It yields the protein CASSFRGAGET. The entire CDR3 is CASSFRGAGETQYF.

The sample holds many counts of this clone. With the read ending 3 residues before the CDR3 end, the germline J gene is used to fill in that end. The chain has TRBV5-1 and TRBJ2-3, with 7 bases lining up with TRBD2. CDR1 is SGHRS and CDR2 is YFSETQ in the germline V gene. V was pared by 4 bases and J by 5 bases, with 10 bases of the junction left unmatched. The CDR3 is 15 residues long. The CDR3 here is CASSPQGRGGDTQYF. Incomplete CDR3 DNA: TGCGCCAGCAGCCCCCAGGGTCGCGGGGGAGATACG. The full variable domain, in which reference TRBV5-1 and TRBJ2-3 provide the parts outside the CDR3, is KAGVTQTPRYLIKTRGQQVTLSCSPISGHRSVSWYQQTPGQGLQFLFEYFSETQRNKGNFPGRFSGRQFSNSRSEMNVSTLELGDSALYLCASSPQGRGGDTQYFGPGTRLTVL.

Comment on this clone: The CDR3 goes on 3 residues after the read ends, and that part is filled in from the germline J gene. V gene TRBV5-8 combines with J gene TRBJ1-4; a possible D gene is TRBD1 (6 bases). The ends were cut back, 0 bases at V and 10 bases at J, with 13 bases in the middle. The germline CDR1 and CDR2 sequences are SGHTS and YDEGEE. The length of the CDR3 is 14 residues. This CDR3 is CASSLGQGWGKLFF. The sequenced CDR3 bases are TGTGCCAGCAGCTTGGGTCAGGGGTGGGGAAAA.

CDR3 DNA (partial): TGTGCCAGCAGCTTGGACAGACATGGC. This gives the protein CASSLDRHG. The whole CDR3 is CASSLDRHGYTF. The chain combines TRBV7-9 with TRBJ1-2; possible D gene TRBD1, 6 bases. The read ends 3 residues early relative to the CDR3; the germline J gene fills the gap. V was trimmed by 3 bases and J by 6 bases, leaving 8 bases between them. The V gene's germline CDR1 is SEHNR and CDR2 FQNEAQ (reference sequence). This CDR3 is built from 12 residues.

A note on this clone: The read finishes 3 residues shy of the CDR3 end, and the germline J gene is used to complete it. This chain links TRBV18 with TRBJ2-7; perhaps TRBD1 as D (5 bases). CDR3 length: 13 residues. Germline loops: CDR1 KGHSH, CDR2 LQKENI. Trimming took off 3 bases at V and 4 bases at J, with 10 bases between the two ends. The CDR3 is CASSPDDSYEQYF. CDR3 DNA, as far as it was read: TGTGCCAGCTCACCCGACGACAGTTACGAG. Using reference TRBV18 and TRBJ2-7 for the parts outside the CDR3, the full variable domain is NAGVMQNPRHLVRRRGQEARLRCSPMKGHSHVYWYRQLPEEGLKFMVYLQKENIIDESGMPKERFSAEFPKEGPSILRIQQVVRGDSAAYFCASSPDDSYEQYFGPGTRLTVT.